This TCR beta chain was identified during a study of T cell responses to AZD1222 COVID-19 vaccine. Study conclusions and caveats: Baseline serology detected seropositivity in only six or seven AZD1222 recipients.

Method: immunoSEQ multiplex PCR; TCRdb's copy keeps in-frame clones and lacks some. The sample has around 150,000 clones; roughly 92% are singletons. About this clone itself: Antigen: not known.

With V trimmed by 7 bases and J by 6 bases, 11 bases remained unmatched. The CDR3 is 14 amino acids. Germline V gene data show CDR1 as MNHEY and CDR2 as SMNVEV (reference sequence). The sequenced sample was peripheral blood, obtained on day 0 of AZD1222 vaccination. The chain employs TRBV27 and TRBJ2-7, with 8 bases fitting TRBD1. The TCR comes from an adult in good health. This CDR3 is CASNRRGLKGEQYF. The CDR3 DNA reads TGTGCCAGCAACCGCAGGGGGCTTAAGGGCGAGCAGTACTTC.